The source of this T cell receptor beta chain is a study of T-cell memory formation after mild COVID-19. Study conclusions and caveats: Researchers report contracting CD4+ clones mostly in CM and EM, with CD8+ clones in EMRA. Several responding clones turned up in pre-infection memory, indicating that cross-reactive memory may have taken part. CD4/CD8 balance characterized clones contracting day 15 to 85, and CD4+ skew characterized later expanders.

TCRdb independently ran MiXCR on the 5' RACE reads; one entry per CDR3 protein. The data contain about 610,000 distinct CDR3 sequences, about 18% of them singletons. Germline assignment: CDR1 SEHNR and CDR2 FQNEAQ (reference sequence). The trim removed 1 base at V and 3 bases at J, leaving 12 bases unmatched. CDR3 length: 20 amino acids. Of note for this clonotype: Its specificity is unknown.

The V and J genes are TRBV7-9 and TRBJ2-3, with 14 positions matching TRBD2. The receptor was derived from an adult woman who had mild COVID-19 (a few samples of this study predate the infection). Cell type and time point are not known. The sample consisted of PBMCs or a T cell subset sorted from them (not recorded which). CDR3 nucleotides: TGTGCCAGCAGCTTAGGCACCGGGACTAGCGGGAGTGTATTAACAGATACGCAGTATTTT. It specifies CASSLGTGTSGSVLTDTQYF.